These 26 T cell receptor beta chains originate from one sample sequenced in a study of shared clonotypes between healthy human individuals. Positively selected for CCR7, the CD45RO-negative cells used as naive CD8 cells excluded terminally differentiated effector memory CD45RA+ cells. Profiled with immunoSEQ multiplex PCR; TCRdb holds only in-frame clones, not every one. The sample has about 2 million clones, about 95% seen once; the top ten hold under 1.5%. The sequenced sample consisted of naive CD8+ T cells sorted from blood. Receptors were obtained from a man younger than 35 in good health.

This clone has only one observation. The rearrangement joins TRBV6-5 to TRBJ2-5, with 10 bases aligning to TRBD2. V gave up 6 bases and J gave up 3 bases; unmatched junction bases: 4. Germline V lookup: CDR1 MNHEY, CDR2 SVGAGI. The CDR3 length is 14 residues. The CDR3 sequence is CASSLAGVEETQYF. CDR3 in DNA: TGTGCCAGCAGCCTAGCGGGAGTTGAAGAGACCCAGTACTTC.

Regarding this clone: Within the sample, other DNA sequences also encode this same CDR3. The rearrangement joins TRBV27 to TRBJ2-2; TRBD1 is a possible D gene (5 bases). Germline V gene lookup returns CDR1 MNHEY and CDR2 SMNVEV (reference sequence). Trimming took off 5 bases at V and 4 bases at J, with 8 bases between the two ends. The CDR3 is 13 amino acids. The CDR3 DNA reads as TGTGCCAGCAGTCTGGGGCGCACCGGGGAGCTGTTTTTT. Amino acid sequence: CASSLGRTGELFF.

V and J are TRBV9 and TRBJ2-3; TRBD2 matches 7 bases. V dropped 0 bases and J dropped 0; count of bases not matched to a gene: 10. The CDR3 sequence is 18 residues long. Germline values: CDR1 SGDLS, CDR2 YYNGEE. This CDR3 reads CASSVGGSGTASTDTQYF. The DNA of the CDR3 is TGTGCCAGCAGCGTAGGGGGGAGCGGGACTGCTAGCACAGATACGCAGTATTTT. Using reference TRBV9 and TRBJ2-3 for the parts outside the CDR3, the full variable domain is DSGVTQTPKHLITATGQRVTLRCSPRSGDLSVYWYQQSLDQGLQFLIQYYNGEERAKGNILERFSAQQFPDLHSELNLSSLELGDSALYFCASSVGGSGTASTDTQYFGPGTRLTVL.

The chain couples TRBV9 to TRBJ2-3, with TRBD2 matching over 11 bases. Germline V gene lookup returns CDR1 SGDLS and CDR2 YYNGEE. CDR3 size: 16 residues. V dropped 3 bases and J dropped 6; count of bases not matched to a gene: 9. The CDR3 loop reads CASSGPGTSGIDTQYF. The CDR3, as DNA: TGTGCCAGCAGCGGGCCCGGGACTAGCGGTATTGATACGCAGTATTTT.

This chain uses TRBV18 with TRBJ2-5; no definite D call. This CDR3 spans 14 amino acids. CDR1 is KGHSH, CDR2 LQKENI, per germline. Trimming shortened V by 3 bases and J by 2 bases, and 10 bases separated the two germline ends. CDR3 amino acids: CASSPSAIQETQYF. For the CDR3, the DNA is TGTGCCAGCTCACCTTCGGCCATTCAAGAGACCCAGTACTTC.

The chain recombines TRBV6-5 with TRBJ2-7; 9 nucleotides match TRBD2. This CDR3 contains 15 residues. The germline CDR1 and CDR2 sequences are MNHEY and SVGAGI. V dropped 6 bases and J dropped 3; count of bases not matched to a gene: 9. In DNA, the CDR3 is TGTGCCAGCAGACCCGGGACTAGCACTTTCTACGAGCAGTACTTC. Residues: CASRPGTSTFYEQYF.

This chain connects TRBV9 to TRBJ2-5; D is unclear. V was trimmed by 3 bases and J by 5 bases, leaving 8 bases between them. The germline gives CDR1 SGDLS, CDR2 YYNGEE. The CDR3 spans 12 residues. DNA for the CDR3: TGTGCCAGCAGCGGAGGAGTGGAGACCCAGTACTTC. Its protein is CASSGGVETQYF.

The V call is TRBV9, the J call TRBJ2-7; 7 bases fit TRBD1. The length of the CDR3 is 15 residues. Germline trimming cut 0 bases from V and 7 bases from J; bases unmatched to any gene: 10. CDR1 SGDLS and CDR2 YYNGEE come from the germline V gene. CDR3 in amino acids: CASSVGTGAPKEQYF. DNA for the CDR3: TGTGCCAGCAGCGTAGGTACAGGGGCACCCAAGGAGCAGTACTTC.

V is TRBV4-1 and J is TRBJ2-3; no clear D. V was pared by 0 bases and J by 4 bases, with 8 bases between. Germline V gives CDR1 MGHRA, CDR2 YSYEKL. The CDR3 is made up of 14 amino acids. The CDR3 is CASSQDAGSDTQYF. The CDR3 nucleotides are TGCGCCAGCAGCCAAGATGCTGGATCAGATACGCAGTATTTT.

This clone occurred a few times. This chain uses TRBV5-4 with TRBJ1-6; possibly TRBD1 for D (5 bases). The V and J ends lost 0 bases and 8 bases respectively, with 12 bases between them. CDR1 is SGHNT, CDR2 YYREEE, per germline (reference sequence). The CDR3 length is 15 residues. CDR3 protein: CASSLEVGGYSPLHF. CDR3 sequence (DNA): TGTGCCAGCAGCTTGGAGGTGGGGGGATATTCACCCCTCCACTTT.

The CDR3 DNA follows: TGTGCCAGCAGTAGACCACCCTACGAGCAGTACTTC. It codes for CASSRPPYEQYF. This rearrangement joins TRBV5-4 to TRBJ2-7; D call uncertain. The CDR3 extends over 12 amino acids. Germline V gene sequence: CDR1 SGHNT, CDR2 YYREEE (reference sequence). With 5 bases removed from V and 2 bases from J, the gap between germline ends came to 8 bases.

V is TRBV7-9 and J is TRBJ1-4; perhaps TRBD1 as D (5 bases). V lost 5 bases, J lost 4 bases, and 17 bases lay in between. The germline gives CDR1 SEHNR, CDR2 FQNEAQ (reference sequence). The CDR3 runs 16 residues. The CDR3, as DNA: TGTGCCAGCAGCCTCACTGCCGGGGGTTATAATGAAAAACTGTTTTTT. Its protein product is CASSLTAGGYNEKLFF.

The chain has TRBV15 and TRBJ2-5; 8 bases agree with TRBD1. From germline, CDR1 is LNHNV and CDR2 YYDKDF (reference sequence). V trimming: 5 bases; J trimming: 5 bases; junction bases outside the gene matches: 10. This CDR3 comprises 15 residues. The CDR3 region has the DNA TGTGCCACCAGCGAAATGTGGACAGGGAGGGAGACCCAGTACTTC. As protein: CATSEMWTGRETQYF.

V and J are TRBV5-1 and TRBJ2-1; D may be TRBD1 (5 bases). Germline CDR1 and CDR2: SGHRS and YFSETQ. This CDR3 has 13 residues. The V and J ends lost 4 bases and 6 bases respectively, with 11 bases between them. The CDR3, as DNA: TGCGCCAGCAGCCACCTAGGGGTCAATGAGCAGTTCTTC. The encoded protein is CASSHLGVNEQFF.

The V and J genes are TRBV27 and TRBJ2-4; D uncertain. The length of the CDR3 is 16 residues. Trimming removed 5 bases from V and 0 bases from J, with 14 bases in between. Germline V CDR1 and CDR2: MNHEY, SMNVEV (reference sequence). The CDR3 region is CASSPERPIAKNIQYF. DNA for the CDR3: TGTGCCAGCAGTCCCGAGAGGCCCATAGCCAAAAACATTCAGTACTTC.

The chain employs TRBV6-6 and TRBJ1-6, with no clear D. This CDR3 comprises 14 residues. Trimming left V 2 bases short and J 13 bases short, with 15 bases between. The germline gives CDR1 MNHNY, CDR2 SVGAGI (reference sequence). The chain's CDR3 is CASSYGDTRIPLHF. The CDR3 DNA is TGTGCCAGCAGTTACGGCGACACTAGGATTCCCCTCCACTTT.

This clone has only one observation. The chain carries TRBV5-1 and TRBJ2-7, with 7 bases lining up with TRBD1. The CDR3 consists of 14 residues. V dropped 3 bases and J dropped 5; count of bases not matched to a gene: 8. CDR1 and CDR2 from the germline V gene are SGHRS and YFSETQ. The CDR3 protein is CASSWNRGTDEQYF. In DNA form, the CDR3 reads TGCGCCAGCAGCTGGAACAGGGGAACCGACGAGCAGTACTTC.

The chain employs TRBV29-1 and TRBJ2-7; 7 bases are a match to TRBD2. CDR1 and CDR2 (germline): SQVTM, ANQGSEA. V shed 5 bases, J shed 3 bases, and the junction held 7 bases outside the gene matches. The CDR3 totals 13 residues. The CDR3 spells CSVLVGGSYEQYF. CDR3 bases: TGCAGCGTTTTGGTTGGCGGGAGCTACGAGCAGTACTTC.

V is TRBV2 and J is TRBJ2-7, with 11 bases matching TRBD1. The length of the CDR3 is 15 residues. J lost 5 bases, V lost 0 bases, and 3 bases had no gene match. CDR1 is SNHLY and CDR2 is FYNNEI in the germline V gene. CDR3 loop: CASSEALGQGDEQYF. The CDR3 nucleotides read TGTGCCAGCAGTGAAGCCCTGGGACAGGGGGACGAGCAGTACTTC.

The rearrangement joins TRBV7-8 to TRBJ1-5; no clear D. The CDR3 contains 13 residues. Germline loops: CDR1 SGHVS, CDR2 FQNEAQ. V was cut by 2 bases and J by 4 bases, with 6 bases left in between. The CDR3 here is CASSLTGNQPQHF. The DNA for the CDR3 is TGTGCCAGCAGCTTAACGGGGAATCAGCCCCAGCATTTT. Full variable domain (remainder filled in from reference TRBV7-8 and TRBJ1-5): GAGVSQSPRYKVAKRGQDVALRCDPISGHVSLFWYQQALGQGPEFLTYFQNEAQLDKSGLPSDRFFAERPEGSVSTLKIQRTQQEDSAVYLCASSLTGNQPQHFGDGTRLSIL.

This chain connects TRBV6-1 to TRBJ1-2; 7 bases are shared with TRBD1. The CDR3 extends over 13 amino acids. CDR1 MNHNS and CDR2 SASEGT come from the germline V gene. V was clipped by 6 bases and J by 2 bases; unmatched bases: 3. CDR3 amino acids: CASRLGQNYGYTF. The CDR3 region has the DNA TGTGCCAGCAGGCTGGGACAGAACTATGGCTACACCTTC.

This clone was observed once. The chain couples TRBV6-6 to TRBJ2-7; D is unclear. V was clipped by 4 bases and J by 2 bases, with 9 bases between them. From germline, CDR1 is MNHNY and CDR2 SVGAGI (reference sequence). This CDR3 region has 13 residues. Written as DNA, the CDR3 is TGTGCCAGCAGTTTTAGGCCAACCTACGAGCAGTACTTC. It yields the protein CASSFRPTYEQYF.

V usage is TRBV2 and J usage is TRBJ2-4; D is possibly TRBD2 (6 bases). This CDR3 spans 15 amino acids. The germline gives CDR1 SNHLY, CDR2 FYNNEI. The CDR3: CAGRDPREAKNIQYF. DNA for the CDR3: TGTGCTGGCCGTGACCCCCGGGAGGCCAAAAACATTCAGTACTTC.

The chain carries TRBV2 and TRBJ2-3; 11 bases agree with TRBD2. Germline trimming cut 3 bases from V and 6 bases from J; bases unmatched to any gene: 8. Germline CDR1 is SNHLY and CDR2 is FYNNEI. The CDR3 is 16 amino acids. This CDR3 reads CASSDLAGGGADTQYF. Here the CDR3 DNA reads TGTGCCAGCAGTGATCTAGCGGGAGGAGGGGCGGATACGCAGTATTTT.

On this clone: The same CDR3 also results from other DNA sequences found in this sample. The chain has TRBV30 and TRBJ2-7; D is possibly TRBD2 (6 bases). Trimming cost V 0 bases and J 7 bases, with 7 bases left between them. CDR1 GTSNPN and CDR2 SVGIG come from the germline V gene (reference sequence). The CDR3 runs to 11 residues. CDR3 sequence (DNA): TGTGCCTGGAGTGTAGGAGGGGAGCAGTACTTC. Its translation: CAWSVGGEQYF.

The chain links TRBV5-1 to TRBJ2-5; perhaps TRBD1 as D (5 bases). The V gene's germline CDR1 is SGHRS and CDR2 YFSETQ. The CDR3 runs 14 residues. V shed 2 bases and J shed 3 bases, with 11 bases lying between them. The CDR3 reads CASSLRQGKETQYF. Written as DNA, the CDR3 is TGCGCCAGCAGCTTAAGGCAGGGAAAAGAGACCCAGTACTTC.